This T cell receptor (beta chain) was retrieved from a study of blood T cell repertoires in COVID-19 (TCRdb year 2020). Context from the whole study: Samples from collaborators originated in the United States, Italy and Spain and spanned both the acute and convalescent phases of COVID-19. The material from the prospective study consisted of cDNA or gDNA derived from T cells, B-cell-depleted T cells, or PBMCs. Subjects who had been exposed to COVID-19, were actively infected with it, or had recovered from it provided the deeply sampled blood TCRbeta repertoires that made up the dataset. The repertoires were released in a freely available public database intended as a resource for research on the immune response to SARS-CoV-2. The samples were drawn from the first 160 participants of the ongoing ImmuneRACE study and from 1,200 or so subjects provided by 6 global collaborators. A de-identified subject ID, COVID-19 status, age in years and sex were almost always included in the sample metadata. Where available, HLA class I and class II types were obtained from metadata supplied by the sample provider rather than from assay-based typing. On the study overall, not on this receptor specifically: Clinical and demographic metadata were provided uncurated, with the amount varying by source and participant.

The collaborating institutions used their own protocols to collect whole blood in K2EDTA tubes. Collaborator samples were shipped for TCRbeta analysis as frozen whole blood, isolated PBMCs, or DNA extracted from either sample type. The germline V gene (reference sequence) supplies CDR1 LGHDT and CDR2 YNNKEL. V is cut by 1 base and J by 1 base, and the space between the germline ends is 9 bases. Inclusive of the bounding cysteine and phenylalanine, the CDR3 is 15 residues long. Here the CDR3 DNA is all that survives: 45 bases in frame from base 1. This clone was recorded only once. No antigen is known for it. Per-nucleotide qualities are absent, and no much larger clonotype sits a single base away. The immunoSEQ Assay, a bias-controlled multiplex PCR, was used to amplify TCRbeta CDR3 regions from genomic DNA. The published analysis was carried out like this. The number of nucleated cells in each sample was estimated by amplification of reference gene primers within the assay. To quantify the absolute abundance of each unique TCRbeta CDR3 rearrangement, sequence reads were collapsed and filtered. For each sample, productive Simpson clonality was calculated by taking the square root of Simpson's diversity index across productive rearrangements. In TCRdb, the immuneACCESS table is reduced to in-frame sequences with V and J assigned. These tables do not hold every clone; where another copy was compared, an unresolved V gene accounts for under half, and the others remain unexplained. The V and J calls and clone size are taken from that table; D and trimming were inferred from the DNA. The sample has some 170,000 clones on record, 82% of them singletons. The top ten clonotypes cover roughly 9% of the sample.

Sequencing was performed on peripheral blood. The clonotype comes from a woman aged 70-85 years with acute or convalescent COVID-19. The chain uses TRBV3-1 (or the pseudogene TRBV3-2) and TRBJ2-3; the D gene is unclear. The CDR3 region reads CASSQVPLGTDTQYF. The DNA sequence follows: TGTGCCAGCAGCCAAGTCCCCCTCGGCACAGATACGCAGTATTTT.